These 2 T cell receptor beta chains originate from one sample sequenced in a study of coeliac disease. TCRdb's table, derived via immunoSEQ multiplex PCR, lists solely in-frame clones and lacks some. The sample has 3,500 to 4,500 clones, around 62% seen once. Sequencing input: intraepithelial lymphocytes from the gut. The receptors come from a woman younger than 30 with active celiac disease.

V is TRBV5-4 and J is TRBJ2-7; 11 bases are a match to TRBD1. V lost 0 bases, J lost 5 bases, and 10 bases stayed unmatched. The CDR3 spans 17 residues. Germline loops: CDR1 SGHNT, CDR2 YYREEE (reference sequence). DNA for the CDR3: TGTGCCAGCAGCTTGGGGACAGGGGGCTGGAGGGTTGACGAGCAGTACTTC. Translation: CASSLGTGGWRVDEQYF.

The J gene is TRBJ2-3, the V gene TRBV7-8; 10 bases agree with TRBD1. The V gene end was trimmed by 5 bases and the J gene end by 3 bases; junction bases not matched to a gene: 8. The CDR3 length is 16 residues. In germline, CDR1 is SGHVS, CDR2 FQNEAQ. The CDR3 region is CASSPRTGGITDTQYF. CDR3 sequence (DNA): TGTGCCAGCAGCCCACGGACAGGGGGTATAACAGATACGCAGTATTTT.